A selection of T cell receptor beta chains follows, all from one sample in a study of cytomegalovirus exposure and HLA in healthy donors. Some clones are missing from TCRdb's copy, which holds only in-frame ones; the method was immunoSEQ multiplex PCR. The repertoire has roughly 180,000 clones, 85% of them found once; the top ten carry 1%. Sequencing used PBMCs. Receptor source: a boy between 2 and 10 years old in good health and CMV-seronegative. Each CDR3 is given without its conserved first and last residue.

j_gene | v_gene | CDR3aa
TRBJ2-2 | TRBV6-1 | ASSAGWTGELF
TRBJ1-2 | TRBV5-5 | ASSRGQGAVGYT
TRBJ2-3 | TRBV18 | ASSRASDTQY
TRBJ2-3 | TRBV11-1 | ASSSGNGQASTDTQY
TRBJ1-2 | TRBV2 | ASNFDSPGGYT
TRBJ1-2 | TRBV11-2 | ASSLDPGVQGYT
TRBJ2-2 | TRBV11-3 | ASSLHRGSGELF
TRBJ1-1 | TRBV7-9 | ASSFLGGNTEAF
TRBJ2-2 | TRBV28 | ASSLSRHAGDYGGELF
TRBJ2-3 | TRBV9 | ASSFGVQFYDTQY
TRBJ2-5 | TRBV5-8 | ASSLYRQETQY
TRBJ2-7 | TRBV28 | ASRPGGQGYYEQY
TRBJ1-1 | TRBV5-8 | ASSLWGRGTEAF
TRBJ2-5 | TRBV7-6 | ASSLGASGGQETQY
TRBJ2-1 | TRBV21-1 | ASSKDSREGSSYNEQF
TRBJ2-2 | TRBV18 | ASSPLQGNTGELF
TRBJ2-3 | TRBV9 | ASSAGLAEADTQY
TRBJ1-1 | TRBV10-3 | AISQDMNTEAF
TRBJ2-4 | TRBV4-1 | ASSGVGKNIQY
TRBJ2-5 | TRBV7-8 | ASSSGDQETQY
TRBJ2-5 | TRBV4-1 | ASSQGIASGETQY
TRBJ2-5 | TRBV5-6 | ASSEGLEGTQY
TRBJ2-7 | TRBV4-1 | ASSLGATHSYEQY
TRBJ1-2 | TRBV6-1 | ASTPLGGAHYGYT
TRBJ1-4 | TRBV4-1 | ASSQLQGKLF
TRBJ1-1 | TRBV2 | ARGTGGAEAF
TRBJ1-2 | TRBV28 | ASSLGGLIANYGYT
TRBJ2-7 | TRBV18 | ASSPSPAGGYDEQY
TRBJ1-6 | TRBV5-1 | ASSFGQDNSPLH
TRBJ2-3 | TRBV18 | ASSPGQGMDTQY
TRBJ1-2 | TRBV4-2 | ASSQEAGTTSYGYT
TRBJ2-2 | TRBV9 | ASSVAEPGTSTSRANTGELF
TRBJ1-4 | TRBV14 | ASSQTRPTNEKLF
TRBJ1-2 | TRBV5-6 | ASGSGPGQATANYGYT
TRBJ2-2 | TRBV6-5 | ATRLGAVSTGELF
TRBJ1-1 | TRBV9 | ASSPRSLRAF
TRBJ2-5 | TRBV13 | ASSLGGRAPYQETQY
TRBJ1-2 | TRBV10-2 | ASSNTGANYGYT
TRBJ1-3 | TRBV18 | ASSPGGNSGNTIY
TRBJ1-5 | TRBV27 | ASSLEGEQPQH